This T cell receptor (beta chain) was recovered during a study of blood T cell repertoires in COVID-19. CDR3 size: 18 residues. The V gene lost 5 bases and the J gene lost 0 bases, with 21 bases spanning the gap. CDR1 and CDR2 (germline): SGHRS, YFSETQ. Authors' methods: Nucleated cell number was recorded as an estimate derived from reference gene primer amplification. The repertoire was sequenced with immunoSEQ multiplex PCR; TCRdb's copy has only in-frame clones and lacks some. Clone size and V and J calls were adopted from that table, with D and trimming inferred from the DNA. The table includes 150,000 to 200,000 clones, nearly 80% detected once. Enrolled through a virtual design, the participants were between about 18 and 100 years of age and came from approximately 25 US areas.

This rearrangement joins TRBV5-1 to TRBJ2-4, with D possibly being TRBD1 (5 bases). The sequence was obtained from a man aged 60 to 75 who had been exposed to COVID-19. Specimen: PBMCs or T cells enriched from blood (not recorded which). CDR3 coding DNA: TGCGCCAGCAGTAAAGGGGCTCTCGTGGGCCTAGCCAAAAACATTCAGTACTTC. Protein: CASSKGALVGLAKNIQYF.